This T cell receptor (beta chain) was captured in a study of quantifying T cell responses using KT2 cells. As for the study in general: RNA was reverse transcribed with TCR alpha and beta constant-region primers. The second PCR ran as a qPCR until a predetermined fluorescence threshold was reached.

This CDR3 is 16 amino acids long. With 5 bases clipped from V and 6 bases from J, the junction kept 11 bases outside the gene matches. The V gene's germline CDR1 is LNHDA and CDR2 SQIVND (reference sequence). A single-stranded UMI oligo with SP2 sequence was ligated to cDNA 3' ends. First-round PCR used about 4 cycles and beta primers RC1.1 and RC1.2 covering TRBC1 and TRBC2. TCRdb re-called the UMI-ligation and nested PCR reads through MiXCR, storing one row per CDR3 protein. The sample consists of about 33,000 distinct CDR3 sequences, about 9.4% of them appearing once. The sequence was collected from a human donor. Sequencing was carried out using PBMCs spiked with cells of the T cell clone KT2. This sequence joins TRBV19 and TRBJ2-2; 8 bases agree with TRBD1. The CDR3 loop is CASSVYRTGSAGELFF. The CDR3 DNA sequence: TGTGCCAGTAGTGTCTATCGGACAGGGTCGGCCGGGGAGCTGTTTTTT.